The clone carrying this TCR beta chain was counted once. The junction had 8 bases not matched to a gene; V was cut back by 5 bases and J by 2 bases. There are 15 residues in the CDR3. Germline CDR1 SGHRS, CDR2 YFSETQ. This specimen comes from a study of blood T cell repertoires in COVID-19. Study-wide background: Samples of COVID-19 (acute and convalescent) were obtained from the United States, Italy and Spain. In each case, the material was cDNA or gDNA derived from T cells, B-cell-depleted T cells, or PBMCs.

Per the original data handling: Using reference gene primer amplification, nucleated cell counts were estimated. The assay was immunoSEQ multiplex PCR, and TCRdb's table has in-frame clones only and misses some. V and J calls and clone size follow that table, whereas D and trimming were derived from the DNA. The table has 190,000 or so clones, almost 85% seen once. The sample comprised peripheral blood. The sequence came from a human donor with acute or convalescent COVID-19. The donor label of this sample is uncertain. The genes are TRBV5-1 and TRBJ2-3; 7 bases agree with TRBD1. The CDR3: CASRGDSLSTDTQYF. The CDR3 DNA reads TGCGCCAGCAGGGGGGACAGCCTGTCCACAGATACGCAGTATTTT.